These 21 T cell receptor beta chains were all obtained from the same sample, sequenced in a study. TCRdb called the 5' RACE reads again in MiXCR, with one record for every CDR3 protein. This sample yields over 50,000 distinct CDR3 sequences, of which around 30% are seen a single time; over 2% belongs to the top ten. Source material: tumor-infiltrating naive CD4+ T cells sorted from the breast tumor. Documented subset: naive CD4+ T cells, CD4+CD45RA+CD25-. Receptor source: a female donor with breast cancer.

In its sample, this clonotype was seen a few times. The chain combines TRBV18 with TRBJ1-2; the D gene is possibly TRBD1 (6 bases). Germline loops: CDR1 KGHSH, CDR2 LQKENI. This CDR3 spans 13 amino acids. V was pared by 6 bases and J by 8 bases, with 16 bases between. The CDR3, as DNA: TGTGCCAGCTCGGCCAGGCCAGGGGAAGGCTACACCTTC. As protein: CASSARPGEGYTF.

This clonotype was detected only a few times. The J gene is TRBJ2-1, the V gene TRBV5-1, with D maybe TRBD2 (5 bases). Per the germline V gene, CDR1 is SGHRS and CDR2 is YFSETQ. The CDR3 is 14 amino acids. Trimming shortened V by 5 bases and J by 7 bases, and 16 bases separated the two germline ends. The CDR3 sequence: CASRTEAARNEQFF. DNA for the CDR3: TGCGCCAGCAGAACGGAGGCCGCGCGAAATGAGCAGTTCTTC.

In this sample, this clonotype turned up many times. This chain links TRBV6-4 with TRBJ1-2, with a weak D call TRBD1 (6 bases). This CDR3 is built from 14 residues. The ends were cut back, 6 bases at V and 5 bases at J, with 16 bases in the middle. CDR1 and CDR2 from the germline V gene are MRHNA and SNTAGT. The CDR3 region has the DNA TGTGCCAGCAGCCCCGAACAGGGATATTATGGCTACACCTTC. Translating gives CASSPEQGYYGYTF.

This clonotype has more than one count but fewer than ten. The chain couples TRBV6-6 to TRBJ2-7, with no clear D. The CDR3 is 11 residues long. Trimming pared 8 bases from V and 0 bases from J, leaving 5 bases between. Germline V gene data show CDR1 as MNHNY and CDR2 as SVGAGI (reference sequence). The CDR3, as DNA: TGTGCCAGCGGGGTCTCCTACGAGCAGTACTTC. Its protein is CASGVSYEQYF.

This clonotype has more than one count but fewer than ten. J is TRBJ2-1 and V is TRBV7-3, with D tentatively TRBD2 (5 bases). This CDR3 comprises 15 residues. V was shortened by 0 bases and J by 3 bases, with 9 bases between the two germline ends. Germline assignment: CDR1 SGHTA and CDR2 FQGTGA. The CDR3 spells CASSLTPSGYNEQFF. CDR3 bases: TGTGCCAGCAGCTTAACCCCCAGCGGCTACAATGAGCAGTTCTTC.

This clonotype was detected only a few times. The gene calls are TRBV10-3 and TRBJ1-6; D is perhaps TRBD1 (6 bases). This CDR3 is 14 amino acids long. With 10 bases removed from V and 9 bases from J, the gap between germline ends came to 19 bases. CDR1 and CDR2 (germline): ENHRY, SYGVKD. The DNA of the CDR3 is TGTGCCAGTTCTCCCAGGGGAGACGGTTCACCCCTCCACTTT. Protein sequence: CASSPRGDGSPLHF.

This clonotype was detected ten times or more. This sequence joins TRBV20-1 and TRBJ1-2; 7 bases line up with TRBD1. In germline, CDR1 is DFQATT, CDR2 SNEGSKA (reference sequence). Unmatched junction bases numbered 10, after V lost 5 bases and J lost 7 bases. The CDR3 extends over 13 amino acids. DNA for the CDR3: TGCAGTGCTTCAGGGGGAGCCCGCCGTGGCTACACCTTC. Protein: CSASGGARRGYTF.

The chain links TRBV6-2 or TRBV6-3 to TRBJ2-3, with D tentatively TRBD2 (5 bases). The germline V and J ends were trimmed by 2 bases and 3 bases, with 18 bases remaining between them. The V gene's germline CDR1 is MNHEY and CDR2 SVGEGT. This CDR3 contains 17 residues. The CDR3 loop is CASSYNREQIRTDTQYF. The DNA for the CDR3 is TGTGCCAGCAGTTACAATAGGGAGCAGATCAGGACAGATACGCAGTATTTT.

Note on this clonotype: At one of its ends the junction is not consistent with the germline gene, which may arise from a read error. The chain joins TRBV11-3 to TRBJ1-5; D is uncertain. The CDR3 extends over 14 amino acids. CDR1 SGHNT and CDR2 YENEEA come from the germline V gene. The CDR3 bases are TGTGCCAGCAGCCCGCAGCGTGGCAATCAGCCCCTGCATTTT. Its translation: CASSPQRGNQPLHF. The whole variable domain, filled in from reference TRBV11-3 and TRBJ1-5, reads EAGVVQSPRYKIIEKKQPVAFWCNPISGHNTLYWYLQNLGQGPELLIRYENEEAVDDSQLPKDRFSAERLKGVDSTLKIQPAELGDSAVYLCASSPQRGNQPLHFGDGTRLSIL.

This clonotype has at least ten counts. Here the CDR3 reads CASSQGIDYGYTF. Here the CDR3 DNA reads TGTGCCAGCAGTCAGGGAATTGACTATGGCTACACCTTC. V and J are TRBV12-3 or TRBV12-4 and TRBJ1-2; tentative D call: TRBD1 (5 bases). The V and J ends lost 5 bases and 3 bases respectively, with 10 bases between them. The CDR3 sequence is 13 residues long.

This clonotype was seen more than once but under ten times. The chain links TRBV11-2 to TRBJ2-3; 7 bases map to TRBD1. The trim removed 5 bases at V and 2 bases at J, leaving 10 bases unmatched. CDR1 and CDR2 (germline): SGHAT, FQNNGV. The CDR3 consists of 16 residues. CDR3 coding DNA: TGTGCCAGCAGCCGCAAGACAGGGTTCGACACAGATACGCAGTATTTT. It specifies CASSRKTGFDTDTQYF.

The CDR3 DNA reads as TGCGCCAGCAGCCGGGACTTGAGCTATGGCTACACCTTC. This gives the protein CASSRDLSYGYTF. This chain joins TRBV5-1 and TRBJ1-2; tentative D call: TRBD1 (5 bases). Germline assignment: CDR1 SGHRS and CDR2 YFSETQ. The CDR3 runs to 13 residues. V was pared by 4 bases and J by 4 bases, with 11 bases between.

The gene calls are TRBV4-1 and TRBJ1-5, with D perhaps TRBD1 (5 bases). The CDR3 runs to 15 residues. Per germline, CDR1 MGHRA and CDR2 YSYEKL. Trimming took off 3 bases at V and 3 bases at J, with 12 bases between the two ends. The CDR3 spells CASSQRTKVNQPQHF. The CDR3 DNA reads TGCGCCAGCAGCCAGCGGACAAAGGTCAATCAGCCCCAGCATTTT.

By share of the sample, this clonotype is medium-sized (0.01 to 0.1%). CDR3 residues: CASSLSLGSTGELFF. CDR3 DNA: TGCGCCAGCAGCTTATCCTTGGGCAGCACCGGGGAGCTGTTTTTT. The chain couples TRBV5-1 to TRBJ2-2; D is ambiguous. V shed 2 bases and J shed 4 bases, with 12 bases lying between them. CDR1 is SGHRS and CDR2 is YFSETQ in the germline V gene. This CDR3 is built from 15 residues.

This clonotype was found a few times. This sequence joins TRBV7-2 and TRBJ2-1; perhaps TRBD2 as D (6 bases). Germline CDR1 reads SGHTA; CDR2 reads FQGNSA. The CDR3 extends over 13 amino acids. V was trimmed by 7 bases and J by 2 bases, leaving 9 bases between them. CDR3 amino acids: CASMREAYNEQFF. CDR3 DNA sequence: TGTGCCAGCATGAGGGAGGCCTACAATGAGCAGTTCTTC. The whole variable domain, filled in from reference TRBV7-2 and TRBJ2-1, reads GAGVSQSPSNKVTEKGKDVELRCDPISGHTALYWYRQSLGQGLEFLIYFQGNSAPDKSGLPSDRFSAERTGGSVSTLTIQRTQQEDSAVYLCASMREAYNEQFFGPGTRLTVL.

V gene TRBV5-1 combines with J gene TRBJ2-1; TRBD1 matches at 7 bases. Trimming cost V 4 bases and J 1 base; bases outside gene matches: 8. The CDR3 spans 16 residues. Germline CDR1 SGHRS, CDR2 YFSETQ. Here the CDR3 DNA reads TGCGCCAGCAGCCATGGGACAGCCCATTCCTACAATGAGCAGTTCTTC. Amino acids: CASSHGTAHSYNEQFF.

The sample holds many counts of this clonotype. J is TRBJ1-6 and V is TRBV4-2; TRBD1 might be the D (6 bases). V was clipped by 4 bases and J by 7 bases, with 11 bases between them. Germline CDR1 is LGHNA and CDR2 is YNFKEQ. The length of the CDR3 is 14 residues. The CDR3 nucleotides are TGTGCCAGCAGCCGCGACAGGACCAATTCACCCCTCCACTTT. Translating it yields CASSRDRTNSPLHF.

V gene TRBV2 combines with J gene TRBJ1-4; D is undetermined. Germline V gene lookup returns CDR1 SNHLY and CDR2 FYNNEI. Trimming took 4 bases from V and 10 from J, leaving 10 bases between them. The CDR3 has 12 amino acids. In nucleotides, the CDR3 is TGTGCCAGCAGTGCCACCGGCGGAAAACTGTTTTTT. Protein: CASSATGGKLFF.

This clonotype was detected once. The rearrangement joins TRBV27 to TRBJ2-1; D uncertain. CDR3 length: 16 residues. Germline V CDR1 and CDR2: MNHEY, SMNVEV (reference sequence). The V end lost 2 bases, the J end lost 8 bases, and 19 bases lay between the germline ends. CDR3 residues: CASSLGTGSGYDEQFF. The CDR3 region has the DNA TGTGCCAGCAGTTTAGGTACTGGGTCTGGGTACGATGAGCAGTTCTTC.

Turning to this clonotype: The junction departs from the called germline gene at one end, perhaps through a read error. The J gene is TRBJ2-1, the V gene TRBV5-1, with a weak D call TRBD2 (5 bases). CDR3 length: 13 amino acids. The germline CDR1 and CDR2 sequences are SGHRS and YFSETQ. Here the CDR3 reads CASSLSDYSEQFF. The CDR3 DNA reads as TGCGCCAGCAGCTTGAGTGACTACAGTGAGCAGTTCTTC.

This clonotype came up a few times. The gene calls are TRBV2 and TRBJ1-1; no definite D call. Trimming cost V 7 bases and J 8 bases, with 14 bases left between them. Germline-derived CDR1 and CDR2 are SNHLY and FYNNEI. The CDR3 sequence is 12 residues long. CDR3 in amino acids: CASKRAEVEAFF. CDR3 DNA sequence: TGTGCCAGCAAGAGGGCGGAGGTGGAAGCTTTCTTT.